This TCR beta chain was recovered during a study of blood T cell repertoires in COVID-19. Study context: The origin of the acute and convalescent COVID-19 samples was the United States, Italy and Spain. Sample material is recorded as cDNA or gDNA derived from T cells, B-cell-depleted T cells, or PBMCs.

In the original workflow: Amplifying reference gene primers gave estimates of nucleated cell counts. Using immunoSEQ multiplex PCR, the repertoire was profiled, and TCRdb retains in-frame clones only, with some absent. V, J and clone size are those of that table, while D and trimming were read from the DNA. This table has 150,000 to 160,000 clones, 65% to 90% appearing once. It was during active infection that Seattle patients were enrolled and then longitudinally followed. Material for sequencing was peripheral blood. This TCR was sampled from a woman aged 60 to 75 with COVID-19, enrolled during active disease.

The CDR3 DNA reads as TGTGCCAGCAGTTTTAGCGGCCCAGTGCGCACAGATACGCAGTATTTT. It yields the protein CASSFSGPVRTDTQYF. This chain links TRBV27 with TRBJ2-3; a possible D gene is TRBD2 (6 bases). With 3 bases removed from V and 1 base from J, the gap between germline ends came to 14 bases. The CDR3 has 16 amino acids. CDR1 is MNHEY, CDR2 SMNVEV, per germline (reference sequence).